This TCR beta chain was found in a study of cytomegalovirus exposure and HLA in healthy donors. Looking at the study overall: A later analysis reported the same platform for the roughly 110 validation repertoires and the roughly 700 first-cohort repertoires.

TCRdb keeps only in-frame clones here, not all; method: immunoSEQ multiplex PCR. The sample shows 140,000 or so clones, 90% of them seen only once. Study-level results: In vitro confirmation showed three CMV-associated chains to be CMV antigen specific. The study found most TCR sequences rare, yet found some public TCRs in many donors. Cytomegalovirus-associated status was assigned to approximately 160 TCR beta chains.

For this clone: Antigen specificity is unknown.

V gave up 8 bases and J gave up 1 base, with 12 bases separating them. The germline V gene has CDR1 SGHRS and CDR2 YFSETQ. The CDR3 extends over 13 amino acids. The V gene is TRBV5-1, the J gene TRBJ2-5, with D possibly TRBD2 on 6 matching bases. The sample comprised PBMCs. The TCR comes from a woman under 40 in good health and CMV-seropositive. The CDR3 DNA is TGCGCCAGTTCTGGAGGGCCCCAAGAGACCCAGTACTTC. This translates into CASSGGPQETQYF.